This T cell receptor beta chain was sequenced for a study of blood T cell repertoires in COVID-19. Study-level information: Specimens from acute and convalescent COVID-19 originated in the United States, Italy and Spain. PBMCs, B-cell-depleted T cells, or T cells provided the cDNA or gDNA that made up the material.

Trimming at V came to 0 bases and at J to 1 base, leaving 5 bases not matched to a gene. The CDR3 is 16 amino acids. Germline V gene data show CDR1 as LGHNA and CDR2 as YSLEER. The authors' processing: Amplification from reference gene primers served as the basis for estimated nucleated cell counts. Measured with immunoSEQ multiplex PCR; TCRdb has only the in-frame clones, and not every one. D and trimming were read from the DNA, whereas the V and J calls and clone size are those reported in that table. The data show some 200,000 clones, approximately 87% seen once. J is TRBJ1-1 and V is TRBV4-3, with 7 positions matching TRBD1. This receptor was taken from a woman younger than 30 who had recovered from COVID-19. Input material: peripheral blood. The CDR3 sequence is CASSQETGRRNTEAFF. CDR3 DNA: TGCGCCAGCAGCCAAGAGACAGGGCGAAGGAACACTGAAGCTTTCTTT.